The 2 T cell receptor beta chains below come from one sample, sequenced in a study of blood T cell repertoires in COVID-19. The method was immunoSEQ multiplex PCR; TCRdb's version includes in-frame clones alone and lacks a portion of them. This sample has roughly 40,000 clones; 80% to 90% occur once, and the top ten carry over 8%. Sequencing was done on a sample of peripheral blood. These receptors originate from a man aged 30-40 years with active or convalescent COVID-19.

The chain combines TRBV4-1 with TRBJ2-2, with 8 bases fitting TRBD1. Germline V gene data show CDR1 as MGHRA and CDR2 as YSYEKL. V trimming: 0 bases; J trimming: 5 bases; junction bases outside the gene matches: 14. The CDR3 covers 19 residues. CDR3 region: CASSQEGGQAQFRTGELFF. The CDR3 DNA reads as TGCGCCAGCAGCCAAGAGGGGGGACAGGCCCAATTTCGAACCGGGGAGCTGTTTTTT.

The chain has TRBV4-1 and TRBJ2-6, with 10 bases fitting TRBD1. Looked up from germline, CDR1 is MGHRA and CDR2 is YSYEKL. The CDR3 has 17 residues. The J segment lost 0 bases and the V segment lost 3 bases, leaving 2 bases of the junction unmatched. The CDR3 here is CASSHRDRGSGANVLTF. In nucleotides, the CDR3 is TGCGCCAGCAGCCATCGGGACAGGGGCTCTGGGGCCAACGTCCTGACTTTC.